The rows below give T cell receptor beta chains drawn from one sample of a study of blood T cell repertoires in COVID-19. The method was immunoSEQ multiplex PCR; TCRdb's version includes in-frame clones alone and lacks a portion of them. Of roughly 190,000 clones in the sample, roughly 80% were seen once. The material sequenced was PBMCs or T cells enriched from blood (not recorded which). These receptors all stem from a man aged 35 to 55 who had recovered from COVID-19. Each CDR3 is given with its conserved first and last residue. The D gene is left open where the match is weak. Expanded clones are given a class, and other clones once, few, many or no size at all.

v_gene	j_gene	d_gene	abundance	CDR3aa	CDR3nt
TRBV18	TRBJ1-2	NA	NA	CASSPAVDEYGYTF	TGTGCCAGCTCACCTGCGGTGGATGAGTATGGCTACACCTTC
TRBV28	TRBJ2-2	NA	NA	CASISPPAAGELFF	TGTGCCAGTATATCTCCCCCCGCGGCCGGGGAGCTGTTTTTT
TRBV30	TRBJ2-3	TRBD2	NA	CAWSVIRQTTTSGYSRTQYF	TGTGCCTGGAGTGTTATTCGGCAGACTACGACTAGCGGGTACTCCAGGACGCAGTATTTT
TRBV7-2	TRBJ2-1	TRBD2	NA	CASSTGAYGRALNEQFF	TGTGCCAGCAGCACCGGGGCTTACGGGAGGGCCCTCAATGAGCAGTTCTTC
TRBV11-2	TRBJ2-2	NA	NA	CASSRQPNTGELFF	TGTGCCAGCAGCCGACAACCGAACACCGGGGAGCTGTTTTTT
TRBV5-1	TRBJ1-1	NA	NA	CASSQDSRNTEAFF	TGCGCCAGCAGCCAGGACTCCCGGAACACTGAAGCTTTCTTT
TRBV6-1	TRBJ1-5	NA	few	CASSEGGGLLQPQHF	TGTGCCAGCAGTGAGGGAGGGGGGCTTCTACAGCCCCAGCATTTT
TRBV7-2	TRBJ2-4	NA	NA	CASSGGGLAKNIQYF	TGTGCCAGCAGCGGGGGGGGCTTGGCCAAAAACATTCAGTACTTC
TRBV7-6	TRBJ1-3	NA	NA	CASSLEGAALSGNTIYF	TGTGCCAGCAGCTTAGAAGGGGCAGCCCTCTCTGGAAACACCATATATTTT
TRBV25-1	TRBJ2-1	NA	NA	CASSDYRASYNEQFF	TGTGCCAGCTCAGATTACAGGGCTTCCTACAATGAGCAGTTCTTC
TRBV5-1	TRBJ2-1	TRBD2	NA	CASSPRGGLEDNEQFF	TGCGCCAGCAGCCCACGGGGGGGACTAGAGGACAATGAGCAGTTCTTC
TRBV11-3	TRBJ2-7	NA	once	CASSLGGDSYEQYF	TGTGCCAGCAGCTTAGGGGGAGATTCCTACGAGCAGTACTTC
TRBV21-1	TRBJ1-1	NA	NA	CASSKETTGGMNTEAFF	TGTGCCAGCAGCAAAGAGACGACAGGGGGTATGAACACTGAAGCTTTCTTT
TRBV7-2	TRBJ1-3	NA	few	CASSLAPVSGNTIYF	TGTGCCAGCTCCCTCGCTCCGGTCTCTGGAAACACCATATATTTT
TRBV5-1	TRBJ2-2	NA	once	CASSLDGRALSAELFF	TGCGCCAGCAGCTTGGACGGGAGAGCTTTGTCTGCTGAGCTGTTTTTT
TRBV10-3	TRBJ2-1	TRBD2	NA	CAISEKGGEQFF	TGTGCCATCAGTGAGAAGGGAGGGGAGCAGTTCTTC
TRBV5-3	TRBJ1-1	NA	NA	CARSPNGYEAFF	TGTGCCAGAAGCCCGAACGGGTACGAAGCTTTCTTT
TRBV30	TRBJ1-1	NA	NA	CAWAGGVRAFF	TGTGCCTGGGCCGGGGGAGTGAGGGCTTTCTTT
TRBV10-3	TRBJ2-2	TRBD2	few	CAISESTSGNTGELFF	TGTGCCATCAGTGAGTCGACTAGCGGGAACACCGGGGAGCTGTTTTTT
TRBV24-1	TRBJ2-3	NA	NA	CATSDQTSRRSTDTQYF	TGTGCCACCAGTGATCAAACTAGCCGACGTAGCACAGATACGCAGTATTTT
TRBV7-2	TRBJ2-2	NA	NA	CASSSGGSSFRELFF	TGTGCCAGCAGCTCAGGGGGGTCCTCTTTCCGGGAGCTGTTTTTT
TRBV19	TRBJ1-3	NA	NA	CASSTTGNSGNTIYF	TGTGCCAGTAGTACGACAGGTAACTCTGGAAACACCATATATTTT
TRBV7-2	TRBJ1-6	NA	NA	CASSLAGTRNSPLHF	TGTGCCAGCAGCTTAGCCGGGACAAGGAATTCACCCCTCCACTTT
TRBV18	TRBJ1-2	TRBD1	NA	CASSDSGQGTGYTF	TGTGCCAGCTCTGATTCGGGACAGGGTACAGGCTACACCTTC
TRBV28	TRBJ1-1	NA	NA	CASSLITAAEAFF	TGTGCCAGCAGTTTAATAACAGCGGCCGAAGCTTTCTTT
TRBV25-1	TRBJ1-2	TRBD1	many	CASSGSRQGAGSGYTF	TGTGCCAGCAGTGGTAGCCGACAGGGGGCAGGAAGTGGCTACACCTTC
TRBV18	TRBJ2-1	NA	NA	CASSPPVYNEQFF	TGTGCCAGCTCACCGCCAGTATACAATGAGCAGTTCTTC
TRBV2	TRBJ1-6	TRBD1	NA	CASSDQGASNSPLHF	TGTGCCAGCAGTGACCAGGGGGCTAGCAATTCACCCCTCCACTTT
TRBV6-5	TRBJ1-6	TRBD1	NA	CASSQRTGRSPLHF	TGTGCCAGCAGCCAAAGGACAGGGAGGTCACCCCTCCACTTT
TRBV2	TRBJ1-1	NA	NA	CASGKETEAFF	TGTGCCAGCGGTAAAGAAACAGAAGCTTTCTTT
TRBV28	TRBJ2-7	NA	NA	CASSLVGGGREDSYEQYF	TGTGCCAGCAGTTTAGTAGGGGGCGGGCGGGAGGATTCCTACGAGCAGTACTTC
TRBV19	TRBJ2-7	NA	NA	CASSTWTVDEQYF	TGTGCCAGTAGTACCTGGACAGTCGACGAGCAGTACTTC
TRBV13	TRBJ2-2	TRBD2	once	CASSGLAGAGELFF	TGTGCCAGCAGTGGACTAGCGGGAGCCGGGGAGCTGTTTTTT
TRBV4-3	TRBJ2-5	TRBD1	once	CASSPQGLRETQYF	TGCGCCAGCAGCCCACAGGGGTTGAGGGAGACCCAGTACTTC
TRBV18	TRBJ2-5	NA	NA	CASSPGQLQETQYF	TGTGCCAGCTCACCGGGGCAGCTCCAAGAGACCCAGTACTTC
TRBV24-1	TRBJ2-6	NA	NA	CATSAPRAGVPSGANVLTF	TGTGCCACCAGTGCCCCACGGGCAGGGGTCCCCTCTGGGGCCAACGTCCTGACTTTC
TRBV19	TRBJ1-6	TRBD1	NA	CASSATGTSPLHF	TGTGCCAGTAGTGCGACAGGGACTTCACCCCTCCACTTT
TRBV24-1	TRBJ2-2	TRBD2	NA	CATSDFYAGGTTGELFF	TGTGCCACCAGTGATTTTTACGCGGGAGGTACCACCGGGGAGCTGTTTTTT
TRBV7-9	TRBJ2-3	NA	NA	CASRPSGQDTQYF	TGTGCCAGCAGACCCTCGGGACAAGATACGCAGTATTTT
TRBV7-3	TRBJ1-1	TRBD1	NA	CASSRTGESGTEAFF	TGTGCCAGCAGCCGGACAGGGGAGTCGGGAACTGAAGCTTTCTTT
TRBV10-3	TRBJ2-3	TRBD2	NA	CAIRNHKPSGRATDTQYF	TGTGCCATCAGAAACCATAAACCTAGCGGGAGGGCCACAGATACGCAGTATTTT
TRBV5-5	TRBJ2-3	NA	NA	CASSAEVGRTDTQYF	TGTGCCAGCAGCGCAGAAGTGGGGCGCACAGATACGCAGTATTTT
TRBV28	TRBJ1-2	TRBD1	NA	CASSWVEGAYYGYTF	TGTGCCAGCAGTTGGGTAGAGGGGGCCTACTATGGCTACACCTTC
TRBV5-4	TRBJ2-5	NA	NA	CASSWTAKETQYF	TGTGCCAGCAGTTGGACAGCGAAAGAGACCCAGTACTTC
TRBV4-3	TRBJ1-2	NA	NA	CASSQDWAGGGYTF	TGCGCCAGCAGCCAAGATTGGGCGGGCGGCGGCTACACCTTC
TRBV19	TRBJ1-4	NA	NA	CASSSGVEGGEKLFF	TGTGCCAGTAGTTCCGGGGTAGAAGGAGGCGAAAAACTGTTTTTT
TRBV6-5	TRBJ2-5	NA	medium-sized	CASSLTGWGQETQYF	TGTGCCAGCAGTCTCACAGGTTGGGGCCAAGAGACCCAGTACTTC
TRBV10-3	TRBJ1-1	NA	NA	CAIMGGGTEAFF	TGTGCCATCATGGGGGGAGGAACTGAAGCTTTCTTT
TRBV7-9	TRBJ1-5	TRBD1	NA	CASSSGTANQPQHF	TGTGCCAGCAGCTCTGGGACAGCTAATCAGCCCCAGCATTTT
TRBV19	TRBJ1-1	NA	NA	CASRLGREEAFF	TGTGCCAGTCGTTTAGGACGGGAGGAGGCTTTCTTT
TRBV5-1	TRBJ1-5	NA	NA	CASSPQALTGNQPQHF	TGCGCCAGCAGCCCTCAAGCCCTGACAGGCAATCAGCCCCAGCATTTT
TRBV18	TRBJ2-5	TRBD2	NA	CASSPLAGAQETQYF	TGTGCCAGCTCACCACTAGCGGGAGCTCAAGAGACCCAGTACTTC
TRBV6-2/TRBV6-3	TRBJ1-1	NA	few	CASSYGFNTEAFF	TGTGCCAGCAGTTATGGCTTTAACACTGAAGCTTTCTTT
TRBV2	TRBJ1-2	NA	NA	CASSELGGYGYTF	TGTGCCAGCAGTGAACTGGGGGGCTATGGCTACACCTTC
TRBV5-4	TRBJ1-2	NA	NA	CASSLGLGGMYGYTF	TGTGCCAGCAGCCTGGGGTTAGGAGGAATGTATGGCTACACCTTC
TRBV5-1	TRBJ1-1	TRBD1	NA	CASRSTGIAFTEAFF	TGCGCCAGCAGGTCGACAGGGATTGCGTTCACTGAAGCTTTCTTT
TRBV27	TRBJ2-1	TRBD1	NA	CASRYRGPYNEQFF	TGTGCCAGCAGATACAGGGGGCCCTACAATGAGCAGTTCTTC